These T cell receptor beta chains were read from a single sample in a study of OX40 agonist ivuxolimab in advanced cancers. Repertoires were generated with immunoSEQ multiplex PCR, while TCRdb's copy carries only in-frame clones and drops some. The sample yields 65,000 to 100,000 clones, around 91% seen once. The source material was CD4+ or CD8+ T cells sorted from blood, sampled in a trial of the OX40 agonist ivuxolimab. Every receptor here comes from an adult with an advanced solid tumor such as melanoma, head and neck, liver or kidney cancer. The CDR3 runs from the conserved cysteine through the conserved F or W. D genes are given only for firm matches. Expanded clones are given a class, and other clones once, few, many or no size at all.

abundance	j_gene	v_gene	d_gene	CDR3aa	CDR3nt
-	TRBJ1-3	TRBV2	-	CASSEAQGNTIYF	TGTGCCAGCAGTGAGGCACAGGGAAACACCATATATTTT
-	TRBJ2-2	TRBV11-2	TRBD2	CASSLGGGGGNTGELFF	TGTGCCAGCAGCTTAGGAGGAGGCGGGGGTAACACCGGGGAGCTGTTTTTT
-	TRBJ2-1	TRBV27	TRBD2	CASRSGTSYTEQFF	TGTGCCAGCCGCTCCGGGACTAGCTACACTGAGCAGTTCTTC
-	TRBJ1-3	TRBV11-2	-	CASSLESPSGNTIYF	TGTGCCAGCAGCTTAGAAAGTCCCTCTGGAAACACCATATATTTT
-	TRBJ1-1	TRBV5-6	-	CASRLRGSEAFF	TGTGCCAGCAGACTCAGGGGTAGTGAAGCTTTCTTT
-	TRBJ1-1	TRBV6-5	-	CASSEMNTEAFF	TGTGCCAGCTCGGAGATGAACACTGAAGCTTTCTTT
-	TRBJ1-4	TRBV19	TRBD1	CASSIGQAGNEKLFF	TGTGCCAGTAGTATTGGACAGGCTGGGAATGAAAAACTGTTTTTT
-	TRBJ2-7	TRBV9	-	CASSVAEDWSSYEQYF	TGTGCCAGCAGCGTAGCCGAGGACTGGAGCTCCTACGAGCAGTACTTC
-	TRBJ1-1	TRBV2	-	CASSPSMNTEAFF	TGTGCCAGCAGTCCAAGCATGAACACTGAAGCTTTCTTT
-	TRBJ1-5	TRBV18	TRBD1	CASSPQNLRTGTDQPQHF	TGTGCCAGCTCACCACAGAACTTGAGGACAGGGACGGATCAGCCCCAGCATTTT
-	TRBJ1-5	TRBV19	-	CASSQLVRGDRNQPQHF	TGTGCCAGTAGTCAACTAGTAAGGGGAGATCGCAATCAGCCCCAGCATTTT
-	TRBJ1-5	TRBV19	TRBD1	CASSIRQGRSIGRDQPQHF	TGTGCCAGTAGTATAAGACAGGGACGGAGCATCGGCAGAGATCAGCCCCAGCATTTT
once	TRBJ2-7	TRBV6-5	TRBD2	CASSPPGGGYEQYF	TGTGCCAGCAGTCCCCCGGGAGGGGGGTACGAGCAGTACTTC
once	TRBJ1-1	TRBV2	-	CASYMLRTEAFF	TGTGCCAGCTACATGCTACGCACTGAAGCTTTCTTT
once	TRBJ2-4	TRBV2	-	CASRGTLAKNIQYF	TGTGCCAGCAGGGGGACATTAGCCAAAAACATTCAGTACTTC
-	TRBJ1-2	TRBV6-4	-	CASSASGGVGYTF	TGTGCCAGCAGTGCCTCCGGAGGGGTCGGCTACACCTTC
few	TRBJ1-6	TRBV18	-	CASSPRTREDNSPLHF	TGTGCCAGCTCACCTCGAACCCGGGAGGATAATTCACCCCTCCACTTT
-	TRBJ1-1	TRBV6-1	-	CASSTGGGVDTEAFF	TGTGCCAGCAGTACTGGAGGGGGGGTTGACACTGAAGCTTTCTTT
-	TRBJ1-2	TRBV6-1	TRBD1	CASLDRERVGYTF	TGTGCCAGCTTGGACAGGGAGAGGGTTGGCTACACCTTC
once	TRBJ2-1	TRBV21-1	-	CASSKSAQGGNNEQFF	TGTGCCAGCAGCAAATCTGCGCAGGGAGGCAACAATGAGCAGTTCTTC
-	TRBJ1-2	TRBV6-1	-	CASSVRQVDYGYTF	TGTGCCAGCAGTGTCAGACAGGTCGACTATGGCTACACCTTC
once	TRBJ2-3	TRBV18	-	CASSEDTQYF	TGTGCCAGCTCCGAAGATACGCAGTATTTT
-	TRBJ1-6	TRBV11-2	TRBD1	CAIPGGQGHNSPLHF	TGTGCCATCCCCGGGGGACAGGGCCATAATTCACCCCTCCACTTT
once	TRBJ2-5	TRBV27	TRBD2	CASSRGLAGAEAETQYF	TGTGCCAGCAGTAGAGGACTAGCGGGGGCTGAAGCGGAGACCCAGTACTTC
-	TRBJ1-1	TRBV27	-	CASSLSRGTEAFF	TGTGCCAGCAGTTTATCTCGGGGGACTGAAGCTTTCTTT
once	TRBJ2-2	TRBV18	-	CASSPSWVLSNTGELFF	TGTGCCAGCTCACCTAGTTGGGTCCTTTCGAACACCGGGGAGCTGTTTTTT